These T cell receptor beta chains were read from a single sample in a study of blood T cell repertoires in COVID-19. Data came from immunoSEQ multiplex PCR; TCRdb stores just in-frame clones and leaves some out. The sample contains over 25,000 clones, approximately 80% of which appear only once. Input material: peripheral blood. All receptors come from a man aged 70 or older with active COVID-19. Each CDR3 is given with its conserved first and last residue. A D gene is named only where the DNA matches it firmly. Clone size is stated in some rows and not others, as once, few, many or a class when expanded.

J gene | clone size | D gene | CDR3 length | V gene | CDR3 DNA | CDR3 protein
TRBJ2-7 | - | - | 13 | TRBV7-9 | TGTGCCAGCAGCTTAGGGGTGTCGGGCGAGCAGTACTTC | CASSLGVSGEQYF
TRBJ1-6 | - | - | 15 | TRBV7-2 | TGTGCCAGCAGCCCACAGGGCCAGTATAATTCACCCCTCCACTTT | CASSPQGQYNSPLHF
TRBJ1-3 | - | TRBD1 | 15 | TRBV6-4 | TGTGCCAGCAGCGACAGGGGGCGAAGAGGAAACACCATATATTTT | CASSDRGRRGNTIYF
TRBJ2-7 | - | TRBD2 | 17 | TRBV7-9 | TGTGCCAGCAGCTTCTCTAGCGGGGGTATGATTGCCTACGAGCAGTACTTC | CASSFSSGGMIAYEQYF
TRBJ2-3 | - | TRBD2 | 15 | TRBV4-1 | TGCGCCAGCAGCTGGAGCGGGGGGGCAGGAGATACGCAGTATTTT | CASSWSGGAGDTQYF
TRBJ2-4 | - | TRBD1 | 17 | TRBV6-2/TRBV6-3 | TGTGCCAGCAGTTACCTCCCCGACAGGGGCGTCGGAAACATTCAGTACTTC | CASSYLPDRGVGNIQYF
TRBJ1-2 | - | - | 14 | TRBV4-3 | TGCGCCAGCAGCCAAGGGGGGGGCACGTATGGCTACACCTTC | CASSQGGGTYGYTF
TRBJ2-7 | - | - | 15 | TRBV5-1 | TGCGCCAGCAGCTTGGGAGGCCAGGGAACCTACGAGCAGTACTTC | CASSLGGQGTYEQYF
TRBJ1-3 | - | - | 15 | TRBV28 | TGTGCCAGCAGTTCCGGGTCTGTCTCTGGAAACACCATATATTTT | CASSSGSVSGNTIYF
TRBJ1-2 | - | TRBD1 | 14 | TRBV7-2 | TGTGCCAGCAGCTTAGGACAGGGTAACTATGGCTACACCTTC | CASSLGQGNYGYTF
TRBJ1-1 | - | - | 11 | TRBV21-1 | TGTGCCAGCCGGAGGAGAACTGAAGCTTTCTTT | CASRRRTEAFF
TRBJ2-3 | - | TRBD1 | 15 | TRBV11-3 | TGTGCCAGCAGCCCCGGGACAGGCAGCACAGATACGCAGTATTTT | CASSPGTGSTDTQYF
TRBJ2-3 | once | - | 14 | TRBV7-9 | TGTGCCAGCAGCTTACAGGGTAGCACAGATACGCAGTATTTT | CASSLQGSTDTQYF
TRBJ2-7 | few | - | 15 | TRBV4-2 | TGTGCCAGCTGCCGTGACTACGGCGCTTCCTACGAGCAGTACTTC | CASCRDYGASYEQYF
TRBJ1-5 | once | - | 14 | TRBV11-2 | TGTGCCAGCAGCTTCGGACAGTCCAATCAGCCCCAGCATTTT | CASSFGQSNQPQHF
TRBJ1-1 | - | TRBD1 | 15 | TRBV10-3 | TGTGCCATCAGTGAGTCTGGGGCAGGGGGGACTGAAGCTTTCTTT | CAISESGAGGTEAFF
TRBJ2-5 | - | TRBD2 | 18 | TRBV5-5 | TGTGCCAGCAGCCCCGGGACTCGCGGGGGGGGACGCCAAGAGACCCAGTACTTC | CASSPGTRGGGRQETQYF
TRBJ2-1 | - | TRBD1 | 17 | TRBV13 | TGTGCCAGCAGCTCCCGGGACAGTGTTCAGATTCACAATGAGCAGTTCTTC | CASSSRDSVQIHNEQFF
TRBJ1-6 | - | - | 16 | TRBV7-2 | TGTGCCAGCAGCTTGGGGGGACCGGCATCTAATTCACCCCTCCACTTT | CASSLGGPASNSPLHF
TRBJ1-1 | - | - | 16 | TRBV3-1/TRBV3-2 | TGTGCCAGCAGCCAATTATTACCCACAATGAACACTGAAGCTTTCTTT | CASSQLLPTMNTEAFF
TRBJ2-7 | - | - | 11 | TRBV28 | TGTGCCAGCTCTCCGCGGGGGCATCAGTACTTC | CASSPRGHQYF
TRBJ2-7 | - | - | 12 | TRBV11-1 | TGTGCCAGCAGCGTACAGGGTTACGAGCAGTACTTC | CASSVQGYEQYF
TRBJ1-4 | - | - | 14 | TRBV24-1 | TGTGCCACCAGTGAGGGAGGGATTAATGAAAAACTGTTTTTT | CATSEGGINEKLFF
TRBJ2-7 | - | TRBD1 | 15 | TRBV5-1 | TGCGCCAGCAGCCCGGGACAGGGAGATACCTACGAGCAGTACTTC | CASSPGQGDTYEQYF
TRBJ1-4 | - | - | 16 | TRBV21-1 | TGTGCCAGCAGTTCCAGGGAAAGGGCAACTAATGAAAAACTGTTTTTT | CASSSRERATNEKLFF